Listed below are T cell receptor beta chains from one sample, sequenced in a study of prognosis after radiotherapy for stage I lung cancer. TCRdb reanalysed the multiplex PCR reads using MiXCR and keeps one entry per CDR3 protein. The table lists about 13,000 distinct CDR3 sequences, 47% of them singletons, with about 27% in the top ten. This material consisted of PBMCs, taken before or after stereotactic body radiation therapy (not recorded which). These TCRs come from a donor at least 50 years old with non-small cell lung cancer. The CDR3 runs from the conserved cysteine through the conserved F or W. A D gene is named only where the DNA matches it firmly. Size is stated for part of the rows, as once, few or many counts, or as a class when the clone is expanded.

>TRBV6-1|TRBD1|-|TRBJ1-3
CASSTGQGVNTIYF
TGTGCCAGCAGCACCGGACAGGGCGTAAACACCATATATTTT
>TRBV7-9|-|-|TRBJ1-4
CASNPHQGSYEKLFF
TGTGCCAGCAACCCCCACCAGGGGTCATATGAAAAACTGTTTTTT
>TRBV3-1|TRBD2|-|TRBJ2-4
CASSRTSGTGVQYF
TGTGCCAGCAGCCGGACTAGCGGGACCGGGGTTCAGTACTTC
>TRBV2|-|many|TRBJ2-1
CASRRLSGIPSNEQFF
TGTGCCAGCAGGCGCCTTAGTGGGATCCCCTCCAATGAGCAGTTCTTC
>TRBV6-1|TRBD2|-|TRBJ2-1
CASSPGLAGVLMGEQF
TGTGCCAGCAGTCCTGGACTAGCGGGAGTCCTTATGGGTGAGCAGTTC
>TRBV5-1|TRBD1|medium-sized|TRBJ1-1
CASSATGTGAEAFF
TGCGCCAGCAGCGCTACCGGGACAGGGGCTGAAGCTTTCTTT
>TRBV3-1|TRBD1|medium-sized|TRBJ2-2
CASSGQGATGELFF
TGTGCCAGCAGCGGGCAGGGGGCCACCGGGGAGCTGTTTTTT
>TRBV5-6|-|many|TRBJ1-6
CASSSSSYNSPLHF
TGTGCCAGCAGCTCGAGCTCCTATAATTCACCCCTCCACTTT
>TRBV4-3|TRBD2|many|TRBJ2-1
CASSQTGLVYNEQFF
TGCGCCAGCAGCCAAACGGGACTAGTGTACAATGAGCAGTTCTTC
>TRBV4-2|TRBD2|once|TRBJ2-1
CASSTRTSGRDNEEFF
TGTGCCAGCAGCACACGGACTAGCGGGAGAGACAATGAGGAGTTCTTC
>TRBV7-9|-|medium-sized|TRBJ2-7
CASSFRATGREQYF
TGTGCCAGCAGCTTCAGGGCGACTGGGCGCGAGCAGTACTTC
>TRBV15|TRBD2|medium-sized|TRBJ2-1
CATSRGLAEYNEQFF
TGTGCCACCAGCAGAGGACTAGCGGAGTACAATGAGCAGTTCTTC
>TRBV7-8|-|-|TRBJ2-2
CASSPIGELWRELFF
TGTGCCAGCAGCCCTATCGGGGAACTTTGGCGGGAGCTGTTTTTT
>TRBV11-2|TRBD2|medium-sized|TRBJ2-1
CASSLSSGTGPFF
TGTGCCAGCAGCTTATCTAGCGGGACGGGCCCCTTCTTC
>TRBV6-9|-|-|TRBJ1-6
CASSYSGTWSPLHF
TGTGCCAGCAGTTACTCAGGGACGTGGTCACCCCTCCACTTT
>TRBV6-1|-|-|TRBJ1-2
CASTNEGGGGYTF
TGTGCCAGCACCAACGAGGGGGGCGGAGGATACACCTTC
>TRBV6-1|-|many|TRBJ2-2
CASSPLGGNTGELFF
TGTGCCAGCAGTCCTCTCGGGGGGAACACCGGGGAGCTGTTTTTT
>TRBV10-3|-|many|TRBJ2-2
CAISERGTGELFF
TGTGCCATCAGTGAAAGGGGGACCGGGGAGCTGTTTTTT
>TRBV20-1|TRBD1|medium-sized|TRBJ2-7
CSARDEDRSANEQYF
TGCAGTGCTAGAGATGAGGACAGGTCGGCTAACGAGCAGTACTTC
>TRBV27|TRBD2|many|TRBJ2-3
CASSLSWREMDTQYF
TGTGCCAGCAGTTTATCCTGGCGGGAGATGGATACGCAGTATTTT
>TRBV7-6|-|many|TRBJ2-5
CASSLPGPSLGETQYF
TGTGCCAGCAGCTTACCCGGTCCCTCTCTCGGGGAGACCCAGTACTTC
>TRBV7-2|-|-|TRBJ2-6
CASSDVRAGASWANVLTF
TGTGCCAGCAGCGATGTGCGGGCAGGGGCCAGCTGGGCCAACGTCCTGACTTTC
>TRBV2|TRBD1|medium-sized|TRBJ2-1
CASSLTGGSNNEQFF
TGTGCCAGCAGCTTGACAGGGGGGTCTAACAATGAGCAGTTCTTC
>TRBV20-1|-|-|TRBJ2-1
CSADDFYNEQFF
TGCAGTGCAGATGACTTCTACAATGAGCAGTTCTTC
>TRBV28|TRBD1|once|TRBJ1-5
CASRRQGNQPQHF
TGTGCCAGCAGACGACAGGGAAACCAGCCCCAGCATTTT
>TRBV18|TRBD1|medium-sized|TRBJ2-7
CASSHTTGWEQYF
TGTGCCAGCTCCCACACGACAGGGTGGGAGCAGTACTTC
>TRBV6-4|-|-|TRBJ1-4
CASSLQGVEKLFF
TGTGCCAGCAGTCTGCAGGGAGTTGAAAAACTGTTTTTT
>TRBV11-2|TRBD1|medium-sized|TRBJ2-7
CASSAISGTAYEQYF
TGTGCCAGCAGCGCTATTTCCGGGACAGCCTACGAGCAGTACTTC
>TRBV20-1|-|-|TRBJ2-4
CSARTQPGAHVQYF
TGCAGTGCACGGACGCAGCCTGGCGCTCACGTTCAGTACTTC
>TRBV20-1|-|-|TRBJ2-1
CSAFVATLKALNEQFF
TGCAGTGCTTTCGTGGCGACCCTAAAAGCGTTGAATGAGCAGTTCTTC
>TRBV4-2|TRBD2|many|TRBJ2-2
CASSPSRGGGSNTGELFF
TGTGCCAGCAGCCCCTCGCGGGGCGGGGGGTCGAACACCGGGGAGCTGTTTTTT
>TRBV2|TRBD1|many|TRBJ2-2
CASRGQANTGELFF
TGTGCCAGCAGAGGACAGGCGAACACCGGGGAGCTGTTTTTT
>TRBV5-4|-|-|TRBJ1-2
CASSLRDCVDGYTF
TGTGCCAGCAGCTTACGGGACTGTGTGGATGGCTACACCTTC
>TRBV15|TRBD2|-|TRBJ2-1
CATSRTLAGGSYNEQFF
TGTGCCACCAGCAGAACCCTAGCGGGAGGCTCCTACAATGAGCAGTTCTTC
>TRBV4-1|-|-|TRBJ2-2
CASRQQETTNTGELFF
TGCGCCAGCAGACAACAGGAAACAACGAACACCGGGGAGCTGTTTTTT
>TRBV4-3|-|many|TRBJ2-1
CASSQVPYNEQFF
TGCGCCAGCAGCCAAGTCCCCTACAATGAGCAGTTCTTC
>TRBV4-3|TRBD1|once|TRBJ2-2
CASSPGTGNTGELFF
TGCGCCAGCAGCCCCGGGACAGGGAACACCGGGGAGCTGTTTTTT
>TRBV6-1|-|-|TRBJ2-5
CASSANRVAQETQYF
TGTGCCAGCAGTGCCAACAGGGTAGCACAAGAGACCCAGTACTTC
>TRBV28|-|-|TRBJ2-1
CASSLGTVYSSYNEQFF
TGTGCCAGCAGTTTAGGGACTGTCTACAGCTCCTACAATGAGCAGTTCTTC
>TRBV2|-|many|TRBJ1-2
CASSVSYYGYTF
TGTGCCAGCAGTGTCTCGTACTATGGCTACACCTTC
>TRBV7-9|-|many|TRBJ2-1
CASSLDPNGGEQFF
TGCGCCAGCAGCTTAGACCCGAACGGAGGTGAGCAGTTCTTC
>TRBV7-2|-|-|TRBJ2-4
CASSFTPVWGAKNIQYF
TGTGCCAGCAGCTTTACCCCGGTTTGGGGAGCCAAAAACATTCAGTACTTC
>TRBV6-2/TRBV6-3|-|-|TRBJ2-2
CASSYSGLTNTGELFF
TGTGCCAGCAGTTACTCGGGACTCACCAACACCGGGGAGCTGTTTTTT
>TRBV7-8|-|-|TRBJ1-1
CASSLVRRGGNTEAFF
TGTGCCAGCAGCTTAGTAAGGAGGGGCGGGAACACTGAAGCTTTCTTT
>TRBV28|TRBD2|-|TRBJ2-3
CASRGTSGINTQYF
TGTGCCAGCAGAGGGACTAGCGGGATTAATACGCAGTATTTT